This T cell receptor beta chain was recovered during a study of T-cell reconstitution after alpha-beta-depleted transplantation in children. Overall study findings and caveats: Several hundred rapidly expanded clones from non-depleted graft cells reportedly supplied alpha-beta T cells about two months post-transplant.

It was with unique molecular identifiers that the TCRbeta library was prepared. TCRdb independently ran MiXCR on the PCR reads; one entry per CDR3 protein. The sample has 500,000 or so distinct CDR3 sequences; around 10% are singletons. V trimming: 2 bases; J trimming: 3 bases; junction bases outside the gene matches: 13. The CDR3 contains 17 residues. Germline assignment: CDR1 DFQATT and CDR2 SNEGSKA (reference sequence). Ten or more counts support this clonotype. The antigen is undetermined. J is TRBJ2-3 and V is TRBV20-1; 8 bases are shared with TRBD2. The sequence came from a female patient aged 2-9 years who had a stem cell transplant for aplastic anemia, so the T cells may come from the graft donor. Sequencing was performed on PBMCs, mostly from graft donor cells, taken 180 days after TCRalphabeta/CD19-depleted stem cell transplant. The CDR3 nucleotides read TGCAGTGCTAGACTTCGGGCGAGACTAGCGAATACAGATACGCAGTATTTT. It specifies CSARLRARLANTDTQYF.